This T cell receptor (beta chain) originates from a study of blood T cell repertoires in COVID-19. Whole-study context: PBMCs, B-cell-depleted T cells, or T cells were the source of the cDNA or gDNA that made up the material.

In the original workflow: Using reference gene primer amplification, nucleated cell counts were estimated. Generated by immunoSEQ multiplex PCR, the TCRdb table keeps only in-frame clones and is missing some. V, J and clone size derive from that table, while D and trimming were established from the DNA sequence. The sample carries around 250,000 clones, approximately 87% recorded once. This sequence originates from a man aged 60 to 69 with acute or convalescent COVID-19. The sequenced sample consisted of peripheral blood.

The CDR3 region is CASSLPGIIAQHF. CDR3 bases: TGTGCCAGCAGTTTGCCAGGAATTATAGCCCAGCATTTT. This chain connects TRBV28 to TRBJ1-5; D unresolved. This CDR3 has 13 amino acids. Trimming pared 3 bases from V and 11 bases from J, leaving 14 bases between. Germline V gene data show CDR1 as MDHEN and CDR2 as SYDVKM.